The 17 T cell receptor beta chains below were found in one sample sequenced in a study of response to subunit inactivated influenza vaccine. TCRdb fed the RT-PCR reads into MiXCR, producing one record per CDR3 protein. This sample yields around 600,000 distinct CDR3 sequences, of which 11% are seen a single time; approximately 11% belongs to the top ten. This sample also belongs to another study, concerning T cells expressing NK-cell markers. That study adds: UMIs accompanied the 5'RACE template switching by which TCR beta cDNA was made.

The starting material was PBMCs from blood, obtained on the day of vaccination. The receptors were sampled from a man in his forties or fifties who received an inactivated influenza vaccine.

This clonotype has more than one count but fewer than ten. The chain carries TRBV7-9 and TRBJ1-1; D not certain. V was clipped by 4 bases and J by 3 bases, with 15 bases between them. This CDR3 has 15 residues. Germline-derived CDR1 and CDR2 are SEHNR and FQNEAQ (reference sequence). The CDR3 region has the DNA TGTGCCAGCAGCTCTCCCGTGGGGTCGTACACTGAAGCTTTCTTT. Protein sequence: CASSSPVGSYTEAFF.

This clonotype was picked up a small number of times. The rearrangement uses TRBV7-2 and TRBJ2-7, with 9 bases fitting TRBD1. V was clipped by 0 bases and J by 2 bases; unmatched bases: 5. The CDR3 is made up of 16 amino acids. The germline V gene has CDR1 SGHTA and CDR2 FQGNSA. CDR3 amino acids: CASSLAGTGTPYEQYF. The CDR3 DNA reads as TGTGCCAGCAGCTTAGCGGGGACAGGGACACCCTACGAGCAGTACTTC.

V usage is TRBV5-1 and J usage is TRBJ2-5; no clear D. V was shortened by 4 bases and J by 5 bases, with 12 bases between the two germline ends. Germline CDR1 is SGHRS and CDR2 is YFSETQ. The CDR3 covers 13 residues. This CDR3 reads CASSPGPMETQYF. As DNA, the CDR3 is TGCGCCAGCAGCCCTGGTCCTATGGAGACCCAGTACTTC.

The chain employs TRBV7-3 and TRBJ2-6; no clear D gene. The V end lost 5 bases, the J end lost 4 bases, and 12 bases lay between the germline ends. The germline V gene encodes CDR1 SGHTA and CDR2 FQGTGA. The CDR3 is 15 residues long. The CDR3 DNA sequence: TGTGCCAGCAGCCCAGGACCAGCCGGGGCCAACGTCCTGACTTTC. Encoded protein: CASSPGPAGANVLTF.

At least ten counts were recorded for this clonotype. The chain combines TRBV15 with TRBJ2-2; possible D gene TRBD1, 5 bases. Looked up from germline, CDR1 is LNHNV and CDR2 is YYDKDF (reference sequence). V shed 3 bases and J shed 4 bases, with 12 bases lying between them. This CDR3 spans 15 amino acids. CDR3 residues: CATSSGLQVTGELFF. CDR3 bases: TGTGCCACCAGCAGTGGTTTACAGGTCACCGGGGAGCTGTTTTTT.

This clonotype was seen ten or more times. This chain uses TRBV12-3 or TRBV12-4 with TRBJ2-1; 13 bases fit TRBD2. This CDR3 region has 15 residues. After removal of 5 bases from V and 7 bases from J, the junction contained 5 bases not matched to a gene. CDR3 sequence (DNA): TGTGCCAGCAGTCTAACTAGCGGGGGGGGTAATGAGCAGTTCTTC. Encoded protein: CASSLTSGGGNEQFF.

A few counts support this clonotype. This chain joins TRBV27 and TRBJ1-1, with D hard to call. This CDR3 is 9 amino acids long. Germline V CDR1 and CDR2: MNHEY, SMNVEV (reference sequence). This CDR3 reads CGMNTEAFF. As DNA, the CDR3 is TGTGGTATGAACACTGAAGCTTTCTTT.

This clonotype was observed a handful of times. The genes are TRBV12-3 or TRBV12-4 and TRBJ1-1, with 8 nucleotides matching TRBD1. J lost 6 bases, V lost 6 bases, and 9 bases had no gene match. The length of the CDR3 is 14 residues. CDR3 loop: CASSPGGAWAEAFF. In DNA, the CDR3 is TGTGCCAGCAGCCCAGGGGGCGCTTGGGCTGAAGCTTTCTTT.

Only a few counts were recorded for this clonotype. This chain joins TRBV10-3 and TRBJ2-1; 11 positions agree with TRBD1. The CDR3 is made up of 16 amino acids. The junction had 7 bases not matched to a gene; V was cut back by 2 bases and J by 7 bases. CDR1 is ENHRY and CDR2 is SYGVKD in the germline V gene. CDR3 region: CAISEGRTGGGNEQFF. CDR3 bases: TGTGCCATCAGTGAGGGTAGGACAGGGGGCGGTAATGAGCAGTTCTTC.

The J gene is TRBJ1-1, the V gene TRBV6-5; weak D call: TRBD1 (5 bases). Germline loops: CDR1 MNHEY, CDR2 SVGAGI. The ends were cut back, 5 bases at V and 10 bases at J, with 11 bases in the middle. CDR3 size: 11 residues. CDR3 in amino acids: CASSGGVAAFF. The CDR3 DNA reads as TGTGCCAGCAGTGGGGGTGTTGCAGCTTTCTTT.

The gene calls are TRBV5-1 and TRBJ1-4; the D is unclear. There are 15 residues in the CDR3. CDR1 SGHRS and CDR2 YFSETQ come from the germline V gene. The ends were cut back, 4 bases at V and 8 bases at J, with 18 bases in the middle. The CDR3 DNA sequence: TGCGCCAGCAGCACCGGACGGAGCAAAGGGGAAAAACTGTTTTTT. Amino acids: CASSTGRSKGEKLFF. The full variable domain, rest sourced from reference TRBV5-1 and TRBJ1-4, is KAGVTQTPRYLIKTRGQQVTLSCSPISGHRSVSWYQQTPGQGLQFLFEYFSETQRNKGNFPGRFSGRQFSNSRSEMNVSTLELGDSALYLCASSTGRSKGEKLFFGSGTQLSVL.

V gene TRBV3-1 combines with J gene TRBJ2-3, with D tentatively TRBD1 or TRBD2 (5 bases each). V dropped 1 base and J dropped 3 bases, with 14 bases sitting between them. This CDR3 has 16 amino acids. Germline CDR1 reads LGHDT; CDR2 reads YNNKEL (reference sequence). In nucleotides, the CDR3 is TGTGCCAGCAGCCAAGTTTTAGGGACGAATACAGATACGCAGTATTTT. Its translation: CASSQVLGTNTDTQYF.

V usage is TRBV28 and J usage is TRBJ1-4; D uncertain. The CDR3 is 14 amino acids. Germline V gives CDR1 MDHEN, CDR2 SYDVKM. V shed 3 bases and J shed 10 bases, with 15 bases lying between them. The DNA for the CDR3 is TGTGCCAGCAGTTTGAGCTCCTTACCGGGAAAACTGTTTTTT. It codes for CASSLSSLPGKLFF.

The chain combines TRBV7-9 with TRBJ1-2; TRBD1 matches 12 bases. V was pared by 5 bases and J by 7 bases, with 5 bases of the junction left unmatched. From germline, CDR1 is SEHNR and CDR2 FQNEAQ (reference sequence). The CDR3 is made up of 14 amino acids. This CDR3 reads CASSRDRGRGGYTF. The CDR3 nucleotides read TGTGCCAGCAGCCGGGACAGGGGGCGTGGTGGCTACACCTTC.

This chain joins TRBV5-1 and TRBJ1-2; the D is unclear. The CDR3 has 13 amino acids. Between the trimmed V and J ends, which lost 2 bases and 3 bases, there was a span of 8 bases. Germline CDR1 SGHRS, CDR2 YFSETQ. The CDR3 sequence: CASSLQSDYGYTF. CDR3 DNA sequence: TGCGCCAGCAGCTTACAGAGTGACTATGGCTACACCTTC.

The V gene is TRBV4-2, the J gene TRBJ2-3; no definite D call. V lost 4 bases and J 7 bases, leaving 9 bases between the germline ends. CDR1 and CDR2 from the germline V gene are LGHNA and YNFKEQ. This CDR3 is built from 12 residues. CDR3 loop: CASSPLDNTQYF. CDR3 DNA sequence: TGTGCCAGCAGCCCGTTAGATAATACGCAGTATTTT.

This clonotype has just a few counts. The gene calls are TRBV5-1 and TRBJ2-1, with TRBD2 as a possible D gene (5 bases). The V gene's germline CDR1 is SGHRS and CDR2 YFSETQ. Trimming removed 2 bases from V and 0 bases from J, with 9 bases in between. The CDR3 contains 15 residues. DNA of the CDR3: TGCGCCAGCAGCTTCGGGGAGAGCTCCTACAATGAGCAGTTCTTC. This encodes CASSFGESSYNEQFF.